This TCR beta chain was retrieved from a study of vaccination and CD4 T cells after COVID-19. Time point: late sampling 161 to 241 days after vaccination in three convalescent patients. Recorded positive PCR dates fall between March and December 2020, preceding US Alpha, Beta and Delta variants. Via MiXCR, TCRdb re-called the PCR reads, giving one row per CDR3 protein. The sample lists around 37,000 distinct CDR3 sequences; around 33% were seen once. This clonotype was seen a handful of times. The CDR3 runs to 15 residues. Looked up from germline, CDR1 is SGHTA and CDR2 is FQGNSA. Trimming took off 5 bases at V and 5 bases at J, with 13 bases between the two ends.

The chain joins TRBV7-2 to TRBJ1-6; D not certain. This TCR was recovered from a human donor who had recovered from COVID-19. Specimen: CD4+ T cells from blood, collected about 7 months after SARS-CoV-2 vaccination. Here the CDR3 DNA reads TGTGCCAGCAGCAAAATAAGGCCTGATAATTCACCCCTCCACTTT. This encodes CASSKIRPDNSPLHF.